This T cell receptor beta chain is drawn from a study of chemoradiotherapy in HPV16-positive cancers. General observations from the study: For HPV16-positive patients, expanding HPV-responsive T cells associated with longer recurrence-free survival.

Generated by immunoSEQ multiplex PCR, the TCRdb table keeps only in-frame clones and is missing some. This sample yields around 30,000 clones, of which roughly 90% are seen a single time; roughly 3.7% belongs to the top ten. About this clone: Its antigen remains unidentified.

The CDR3 loop spans 16 amino acids. V dropped 3 bases and J dropped 2; count of bases not matched to a gene: 9. Per the germline V gene, CDR1 is SGHNT and CDR2 is YYREEE (reference sequence). The sample consisted of blood, taken from a patient who underwent chemoradiotherapy. The TCR comes from a human donor with HPV-associated anogenital cancer. The chain carries TRBV5-4 and TRBJ2-7, with TRBD2 matching over 9 bases. DNA of the CDR3: TGTGCCAGCAGCTCGAGTCCTAGCGGGGTTACCTACGAGCAGTACTTC. It codes for CASSSSPSGVTYEQYF.